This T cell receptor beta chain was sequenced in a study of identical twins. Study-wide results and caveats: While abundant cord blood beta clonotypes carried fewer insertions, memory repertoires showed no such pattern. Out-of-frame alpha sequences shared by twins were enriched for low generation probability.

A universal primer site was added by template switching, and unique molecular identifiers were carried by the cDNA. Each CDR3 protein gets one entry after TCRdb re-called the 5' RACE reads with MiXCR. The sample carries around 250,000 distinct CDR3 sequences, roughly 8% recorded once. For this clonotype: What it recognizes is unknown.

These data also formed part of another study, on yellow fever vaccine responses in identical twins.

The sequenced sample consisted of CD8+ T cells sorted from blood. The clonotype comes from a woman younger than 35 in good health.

The CDR3 here is CASSSPLSTDTQYF. CDR3 sequence (DNA): TGTGCCAGCAGTTCTCCTCTGAGCACAGATACGCAGTATTTT. The V call is TRBV12-3 or TRBV12-4, the J call TRBJ2-3; D remains ambiguous. The CDR3 extends over 14 amino acids. The V end lost 4 bases, the J end lost 0 bases, and 8 bases lay between the germline ends.